This T cell receptor beta chain was sequenced for a study of cytomegalovirus exposure and HLA in healthy donors. V lost 4 bases and J lost 8, with 17 bases in between. The CDR3 has 15 amino acids. Looked up from germline, CDR1 is MNHNY and CDR2 is SVGAGI (reference sequence). Sequencing used immunoSEQ multiplex PCR; TCRdb keeps in-frame clones, though not all of them. The data show roughly 250,000 clones, more than 75% seen once. The specimen was PBMCs. The chain couples TRBV6-6 to TRBJ1-4, with D unclear. The source is a man younger than 35 in good health and CMV-seronegative. For the CDR3, the DNA is TGTGCCAGCAGTTGGGAGTTGGGCGGGGTAGAAAAACTGTTTTTT. Its translation: CASSWELGGVEKLFF.